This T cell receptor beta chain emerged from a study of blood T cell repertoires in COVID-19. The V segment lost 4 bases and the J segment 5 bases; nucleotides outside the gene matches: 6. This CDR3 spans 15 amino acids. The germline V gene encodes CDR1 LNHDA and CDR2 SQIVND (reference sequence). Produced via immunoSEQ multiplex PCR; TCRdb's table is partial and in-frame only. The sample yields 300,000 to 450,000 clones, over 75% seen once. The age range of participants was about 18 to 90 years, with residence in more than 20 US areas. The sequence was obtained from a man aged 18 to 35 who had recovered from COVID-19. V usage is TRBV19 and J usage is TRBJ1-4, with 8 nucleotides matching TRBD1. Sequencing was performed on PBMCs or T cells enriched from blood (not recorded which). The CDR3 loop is CASSNYRDRNEKLFF. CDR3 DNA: TGTGCCAGTAGTAATTACCGGGACAGGAATGAAAAACTGTTTTTT.